Listed below are T cell receptor beta chains from one sample, sequenced in a study of OX40 agonist ivuxolimab in advanced cancers. Repertoires were generated with immunoSEQ multiplex PCR, while TCRdb's copy carries only in-frame clones and drops some. The repertoire holds over 85,000 clones, around 84% seen once, with around 1.1% in the top ten. Sequencing was performed on CD4+ or CD8+ T cells sorted from blood, taken in a trial of the OX40 agonist ivuxolimab. The receptor set was obtained from an adult with an advanced solid tumor such as melanoma, head and neck, liver or kidney cancer. Both conserved end residues are part of each CDR3.

v_call | cdr3_aa
TRBV14 | CASSDGTGGGETQYF
TRBV18 | CASSLYQGDEQFF
TRBV6-5 | CASTPQGSGSPLHF
TRBV5-4 | CASSLWGTGELFF
TRBV2 | CASLSDSGFNSPLHF
TRBV20-1 | CSARSLNEQFF
TRBV5-6 | CASSAIRRGTGELFF
TRBV5-1 | CASSWPGSYNEQFF
TRBV10-1 | CASSAPGASSYNEQFF
TRBV5-6 | CASSGGDRNSGNTIYF
TRBV28 | CASSFLQGAWETQYF
TRBV2 | CASSESLFRDTEAFF
TRBV30 | CAWVTGSNTEAFF
TRBV6-6 | CASSRDSQETQYF